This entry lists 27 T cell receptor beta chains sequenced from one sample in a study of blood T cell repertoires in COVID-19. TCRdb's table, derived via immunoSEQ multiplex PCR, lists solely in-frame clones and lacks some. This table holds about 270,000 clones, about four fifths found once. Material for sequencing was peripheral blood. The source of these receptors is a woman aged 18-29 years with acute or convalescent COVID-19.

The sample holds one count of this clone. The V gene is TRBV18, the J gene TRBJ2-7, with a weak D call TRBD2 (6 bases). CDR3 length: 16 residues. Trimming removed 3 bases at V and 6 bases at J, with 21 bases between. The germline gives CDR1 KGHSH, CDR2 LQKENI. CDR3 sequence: CASSPKAQSGGVEQYF. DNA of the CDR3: TGTGCCAGCTCACCGAAAGCCCAGTCTGGAGGGGTCGAGCAGTACTTC.

CDR3 bases: TGCGCCAGCAGCCAATGGTTGGGGGCTGACTATGGCTACACCTTC. The encoded protein is CASSQWLGADYGYTF. V gene TRBV4-3 combines with J gene TRBJ1-2; maybe TRBD1 (6 bases). The V gene's germline CDR1 is LGHNA and CDR2 YSLEER. V was trimmed by 2 bases and J by 3 bases, leaving 13 bases between them. CDR3 length equals 15 residues.

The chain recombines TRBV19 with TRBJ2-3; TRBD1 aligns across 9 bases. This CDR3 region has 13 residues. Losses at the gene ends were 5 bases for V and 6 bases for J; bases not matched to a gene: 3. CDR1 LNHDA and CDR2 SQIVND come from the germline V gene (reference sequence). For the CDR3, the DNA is TGTGCCAGTAGTGGGACAGGGCGGGATACGCAGTATTTT. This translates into CASSGTGRDTQYF.

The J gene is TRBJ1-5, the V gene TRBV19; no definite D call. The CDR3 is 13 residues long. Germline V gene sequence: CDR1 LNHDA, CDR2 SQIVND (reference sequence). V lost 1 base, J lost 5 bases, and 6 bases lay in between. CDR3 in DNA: TGTGCCAGTAGTATAGTGCGCGATCAGCCCCAGCATTTT. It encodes CASSIVRDQPQHF.

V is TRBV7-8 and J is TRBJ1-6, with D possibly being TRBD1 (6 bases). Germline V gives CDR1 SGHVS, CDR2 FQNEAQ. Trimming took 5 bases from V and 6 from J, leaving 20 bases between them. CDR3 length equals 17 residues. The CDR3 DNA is TGTGCCAGCAGCCCTTCTAGGGGGGGGCAACGTAATTCACCCCTCCACTTT. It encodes CASSPSRGGQRNSPLHF.

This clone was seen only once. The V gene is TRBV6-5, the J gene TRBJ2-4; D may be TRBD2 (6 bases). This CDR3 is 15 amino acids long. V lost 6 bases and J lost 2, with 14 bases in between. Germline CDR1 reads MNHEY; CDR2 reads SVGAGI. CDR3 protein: CASRGTGEPKNIQYF. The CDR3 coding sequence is TGTGCCAGCAGGGGGACTGGGGAGCCCAAAAACATTCAGTACTTC.

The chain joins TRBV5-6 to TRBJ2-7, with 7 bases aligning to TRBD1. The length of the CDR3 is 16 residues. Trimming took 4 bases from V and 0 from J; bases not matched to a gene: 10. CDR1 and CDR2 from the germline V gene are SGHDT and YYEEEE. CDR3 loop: CASSRTDRADSYEQYF. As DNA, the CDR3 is TGTGCCAGCAGCAGAACAGACAGGGCCGACTCCTACGAGCAGTACTTC. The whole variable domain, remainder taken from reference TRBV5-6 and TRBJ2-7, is DAGVTQSPTHLIKTRGQQVTLRCSPKSGHDTVSWYQQALGQGPQFIFQYYEEEERQRGNFPDRFSGHQFPNYSSELNVNALLLGDSALYLCASSRTDRADSYEQYFGPGTRLTVT.

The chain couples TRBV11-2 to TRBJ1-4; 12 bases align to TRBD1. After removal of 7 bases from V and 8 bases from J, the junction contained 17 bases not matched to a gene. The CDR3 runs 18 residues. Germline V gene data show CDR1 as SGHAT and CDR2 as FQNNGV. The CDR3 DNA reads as TGTGCCAGCAACGACTTCCCCCGGGACAGGGGGCATCGGGAAAAACTGTTTTTT. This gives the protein CASNDFPRDRGHREKLFF. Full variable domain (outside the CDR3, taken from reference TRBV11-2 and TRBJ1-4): EAGVAQSPRYKIIEKRQSVAFWCNPISGHATLYWYQQILGQGPKLLIQFQNNGVVDDSQLPKDRFSAERLKGVDSTLKIQPAKLEDSAVYLCASNDFPRDRGHREKLFFGSGTQLSVL.

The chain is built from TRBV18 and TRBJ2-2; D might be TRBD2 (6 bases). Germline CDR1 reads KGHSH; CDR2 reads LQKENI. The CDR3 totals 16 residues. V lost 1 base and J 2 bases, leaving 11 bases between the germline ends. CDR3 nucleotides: TGTGCCAGCTCACCACGGGGTAGCGGAAACACCGGGGAGCTGTTTTTT. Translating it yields CASSPRGSGNTGELFF. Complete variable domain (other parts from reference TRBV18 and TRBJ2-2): NAGVMQNPRHLVRRRGQEARLRCSPMKGHSHVYWYRQLPEEGLKFMVYLQKENIIDESGMPKERFSAEFPKEGPSILRIQQVVRGDSAAYFCASSPRGSGNTGELFFGEGSRLTVL.

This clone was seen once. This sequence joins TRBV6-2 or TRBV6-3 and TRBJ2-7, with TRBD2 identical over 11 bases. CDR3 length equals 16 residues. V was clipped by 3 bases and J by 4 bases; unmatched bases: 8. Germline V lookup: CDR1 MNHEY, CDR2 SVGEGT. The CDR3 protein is CASSYSPTSGEYEQYF. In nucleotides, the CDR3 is TGTGCCAGCAGTTATAGCCCGACTAGCGGGGAATACGAGCAGTACTTC.

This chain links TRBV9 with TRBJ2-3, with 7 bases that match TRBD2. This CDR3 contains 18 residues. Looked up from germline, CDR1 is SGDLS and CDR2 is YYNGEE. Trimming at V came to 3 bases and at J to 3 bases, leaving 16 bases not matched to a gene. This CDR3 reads CASSAPPWNAGVTDTQYF. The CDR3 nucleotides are TGTGCCAGCAGCGCCCCCCCGTGGAACGCGGGAGTTACAGATACGCAGTATTTT.

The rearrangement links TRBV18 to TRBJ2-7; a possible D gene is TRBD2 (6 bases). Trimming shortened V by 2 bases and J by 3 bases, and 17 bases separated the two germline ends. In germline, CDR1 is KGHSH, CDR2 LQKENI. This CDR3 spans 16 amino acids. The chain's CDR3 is CASSPTAGLGIYEQYF. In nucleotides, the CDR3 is TGTGCCAGCTCACCAACAGCGGGTCTGGGAATCTACGAGCAGTACTTC.

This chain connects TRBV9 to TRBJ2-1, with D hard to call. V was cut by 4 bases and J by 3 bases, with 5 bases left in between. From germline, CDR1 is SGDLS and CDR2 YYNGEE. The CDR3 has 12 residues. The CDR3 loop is CASSLNYNEQFF. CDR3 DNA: TGTGCCAGCAGCCTAAACTACAATGAGCAGTTCTTC.

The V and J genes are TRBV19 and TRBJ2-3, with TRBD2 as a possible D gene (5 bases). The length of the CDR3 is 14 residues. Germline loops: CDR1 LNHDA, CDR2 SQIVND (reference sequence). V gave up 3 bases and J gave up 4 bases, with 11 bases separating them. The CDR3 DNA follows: TGTGCCAGTAGTATGGCCAACGGGGCAGATACGCAGTATTTT. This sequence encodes CASSMANGADTQYF.

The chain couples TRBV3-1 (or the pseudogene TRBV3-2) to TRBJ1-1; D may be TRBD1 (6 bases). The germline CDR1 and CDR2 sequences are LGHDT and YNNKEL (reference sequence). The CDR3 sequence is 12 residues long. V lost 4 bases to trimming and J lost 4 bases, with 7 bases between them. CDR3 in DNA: TGTGCCAGCAGCCGGGGGCTCACTGAAGCTTTCTTT. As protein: CASSRGLTEAFF.

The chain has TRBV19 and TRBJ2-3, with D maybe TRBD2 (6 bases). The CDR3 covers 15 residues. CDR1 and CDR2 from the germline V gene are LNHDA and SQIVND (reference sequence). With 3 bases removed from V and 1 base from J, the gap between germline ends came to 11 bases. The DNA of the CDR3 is TGTGCCAGTAGTATCGAGGGACTCGGCACAGATACGCAGTATTTT. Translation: CASSIEGLGTDTQYF. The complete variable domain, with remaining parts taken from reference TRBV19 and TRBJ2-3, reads DGGITQSPKYLFRKEGQNVTLSCEQNLNHDAMYWYRQDPGQGLRLIYYSQIVNDFQKGDIAEGYSVSREKKESFPLTVTSAQKNPTAFYLCASSIEGLGTDTQYFGPGTRLTVL.

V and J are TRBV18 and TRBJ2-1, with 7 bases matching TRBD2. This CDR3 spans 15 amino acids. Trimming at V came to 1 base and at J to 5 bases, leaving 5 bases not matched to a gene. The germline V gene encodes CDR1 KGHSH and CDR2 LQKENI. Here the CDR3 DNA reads TGTGCCAGCTCACCACGGACTAGGCGGGACAATGAGCAGTTCTTC. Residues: CASSPRTRRDNEQFF.

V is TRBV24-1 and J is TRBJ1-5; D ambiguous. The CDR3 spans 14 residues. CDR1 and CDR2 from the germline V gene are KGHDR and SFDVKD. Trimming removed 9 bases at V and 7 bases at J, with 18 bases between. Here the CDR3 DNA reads TGTGCCACCGCTGATGCCTCGGGTGGGCAGCCCCAGCATTTT. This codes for CATADASGGQPQHF.

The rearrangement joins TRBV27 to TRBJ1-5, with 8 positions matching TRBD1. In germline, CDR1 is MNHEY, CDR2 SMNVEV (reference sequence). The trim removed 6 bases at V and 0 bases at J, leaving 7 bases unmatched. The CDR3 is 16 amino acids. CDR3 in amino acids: CASRRKGQGSNQPQHF. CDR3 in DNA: TGTGCCAGCAGACGGAAAGGACAGGGTAGCAATCAGCCCCAGCATTTT.

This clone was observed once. CDR3 region: CASSPLRTSGSIYEQYF. The CDR3 bases are TGTGCCAGCAGTCCCCTCCGGACTAGCGGGAGTATCTACGAGCAGTACTTC. The rearrangement links TRBV6-2 or TRBV6-3 to TRBJ2-7; 13 bases fit TRBD2. The CDR3 length is 17 residues. J gave up 3 bases and V 5 bases, and 10 bases lay outside the gene matches. Germline V gives CDR1 MNHEY, CDR2 SVGEGT.

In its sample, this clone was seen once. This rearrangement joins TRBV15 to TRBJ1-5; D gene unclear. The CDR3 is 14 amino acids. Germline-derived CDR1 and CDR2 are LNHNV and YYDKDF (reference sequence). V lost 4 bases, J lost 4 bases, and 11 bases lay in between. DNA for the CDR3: TGTGCCACCAGCATCTCCCTTCCTAATCAGCCCCAGCATTTT. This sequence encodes CATSISLPNQPQHF.

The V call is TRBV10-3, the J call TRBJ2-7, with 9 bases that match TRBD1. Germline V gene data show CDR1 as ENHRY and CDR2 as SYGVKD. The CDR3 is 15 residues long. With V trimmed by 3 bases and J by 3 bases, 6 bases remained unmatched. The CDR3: CAISERQGGNYEQYF. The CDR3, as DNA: TGTGCCATCAGTGAAAGACAGGGGGGAAACTACGAGCAGTACTTC.

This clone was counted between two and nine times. The DNA of the CDR3 is TGTGCCAGCAGTTGGGGCACCTCTAACTATGGCTACACCTTC. Translation: CASSWGTSNYGYTF. The chain uses TRBV28 and TRBJ1-2, with a weak D call TRBD1 (5 bases). Per the germline V gene, CDR1 is MDHEN and CDR2 is SYDVKM. V shed 4 bases and J shed 0 bases, with 9 bases lying between them. This CDR3 is 14 amino acids long.

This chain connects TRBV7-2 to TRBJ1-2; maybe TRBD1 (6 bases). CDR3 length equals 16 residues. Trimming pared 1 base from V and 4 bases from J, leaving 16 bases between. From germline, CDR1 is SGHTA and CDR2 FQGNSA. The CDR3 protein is CASSLERNRGGYGYTF. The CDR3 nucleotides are TGTGCCAGCAGCTTAGAACGGAATAGAGGGGGCTATGGCTACACCTTC.

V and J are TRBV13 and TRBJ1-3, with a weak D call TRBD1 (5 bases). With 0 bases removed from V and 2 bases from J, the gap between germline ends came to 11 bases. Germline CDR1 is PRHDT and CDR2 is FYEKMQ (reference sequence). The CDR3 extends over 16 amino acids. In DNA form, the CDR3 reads TGTGCCAGCAGCTTAGGAGGGGTTTATACTGGAAACACCATATATTTT. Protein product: CASSLGGVYTGNTIYF.

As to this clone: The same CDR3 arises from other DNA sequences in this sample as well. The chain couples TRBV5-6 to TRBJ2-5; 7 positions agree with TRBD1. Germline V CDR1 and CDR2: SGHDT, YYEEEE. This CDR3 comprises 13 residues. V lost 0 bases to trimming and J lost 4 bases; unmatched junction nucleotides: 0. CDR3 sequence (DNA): TGTGCCAGCAGCTTGGGACAGGGAGAGACCCAGTACTTC. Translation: CASSLGQGETQYF.

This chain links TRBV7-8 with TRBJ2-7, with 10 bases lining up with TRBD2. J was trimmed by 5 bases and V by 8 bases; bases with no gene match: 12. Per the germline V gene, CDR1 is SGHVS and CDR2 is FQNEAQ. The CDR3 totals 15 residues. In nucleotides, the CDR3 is TGTGCCAGCGGGGGTAGCGGGAGGCCGTCCCACGAGCAGTACTTC. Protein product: CASGGSGRPSHEQYF.